What follows are 18 T cell receptor beta chains derived from one specimen sequenced in a study of identical twins. TCRdb processed the 5' RACE reads anew with MiXCR; each CDR3 protein has one entry. The sample lists roughly 200,000 distinct CDR3 sequences; 15% to 20% were seen once. This sample was shared with a second study, whose subject was T cells expressing NK-cell markers.

Sequencing used CD8+ T cells sorted from blood. Source of these receptors: a woman aged 18-29 years in good health.

By share, this clonotype counts as medium-sized. The genes are TRBV6-2 or TRBV6-3 and TRBJ2-2; D is unclear. The CDR3 is 13 amino acids. Germline CDR1 is MNHEY and CDR2 is SVGEGT. The ends were cut back, 1 base at V and 3 bases at J, with 3 bases in the middle. The CDR3 protein is CASSYLDTGELFF. DNA for the CDR3: TGTGCCAGCAGTTACTTAGACACCGGGGAGCTGTTTTTT.

This clonotype was picked up a small number of times. The J gene is TRBJ1-4, the V gene TRBV9; D unresolved. CDR1 and CDR2 from the germline V gene are SGDLS and YYNGEE. The CDR3 consists of 15 residues. The germline V and J ends were trimmed by 0 bases and 8 bases, with 14 bases remaining between them. The CDR3 bases are TGTGCCAGCAGCGTAGGGGCTGTTTCGAACGAAAAACTGTTTTTT. Residues: CASSVGAVSNEKLFF.

This clonotype occurred a few times. The J gene is TRBJ2-1, the V gene TRBV6-1; D possibly corresponds to TRBD1 (6 bases). Germline assignment: CDR1 MNHNS and CDR2 SASEGT. V lost 5 bases and J 1 base, leaving 18 bases between the germline ends. CDR3 size: 17 residues. This CDR3 is CASSLYSGQPSYNEQFF. DNA for the CDR3: TGTGCCAGCAGTCTTTATTCGGGACAACCTTCCTACAATGAGCAGTTCTTC.

This clonotype was detected only a few times. CDR3 protein: CASSSVYGETQYF. CDR3 coding DNA: TGTGCCAGCAGCTCCGTATACGGGGAGACCCAGTACTTC. The gene calls are TRBV11-2 and TRBJ2-5; D unresolved. Germline lookup yields CDR1 SGHAT and CDR2 FQNNGV. With 4 bases removed from V and 5 bases from J, the gap between germline ends came to 11 bases. This CDR3 is built from 13 residues.

This clonotype came up many times. This chain's CDR3 is CATSREGSAYNEQFF. As DNA, the CDR3 is TGTGCCACCAGCAGAGAAGGGTCGGCCTACAATGAGCAGTTCTTC. This chain uses TRBV15 with TRBJ2-1; D call uncertain. This CDR3 has 15 amino acids. Germline V CDR1 and CDR2: LNHNV, YYDKDF (reference sequence). The V end was cut by 0 bases, the J end by 2 bases, with 8 bases between.

This clonotype was recorded many times. The chain links TRBV12-3 or TRBV12-4 to TRBJ2-3; 9 bases are a match to TRBD1. The CDR3 spans 14 residues. Trimming removed 6 bases from V and 4 bases from J; junction bases left unmatched: 5. The CDR3 spells CASRGGQGPDTQYF. Here the CDR3 DNA reads TGTGCCAGCAGGGGGGGACAGGGACCAGATACGCAGTATTTT.

This clonotype has just a few counts. The J gene is TRBJ2-7, the V gene TRBV7-9; D tentatively fits TRBD1 or TRBD2 (5 bases each). The CDR3 is 16 residues long. Trimming pared 6 bases from V and 7 bases from J, leaving 25 bases between. Germline CDR1 is SEHNR and CDR2 is FQNEAQ (reference sequence). The chain's CDR3 is CASRRTSGTVDLEQYF. The DNA for the CDR3 is TGTGCCAGCAGACGAACCTCCGGGACGGTCGATTTGGAGCAGTACTTC.

This clonotype was found a few times. This chain connects TRBV7-8 to TRBJ2-7; 7 bases are shared with TRBD2. This CDR3 has 16 residues. V shed 3 bases, J shed 2 bases, and the junction held 10 bases outside the gene matches. Germline loops: CDR1 SGHVS, CDR2 FQNEAQ. The CDR3 protein is CASSFHGLAEPYEQYF. The CDR3 nucleotides are TGTGCCAGCAGCTTTCACGGGCTAGCGGAGCCCTACGAGCAGTACTTC. The full variable domain, completed using reference TRBV7-8 and TRBJ2-7, is GAGVSQSPRYKVAKRGQDVALRCDPISGHVSLFWYQQALGQGPEFLTYFQNEAQLDKSGLPSDRFFAERPEGSVSTLKIQRTQQEDSAVYLCASSFHGLAEPYEQYFGPGTRLTVT.

This clonotype was detected only a few times. The V call is TRBV6-4, the J call TRBJ2-2; D gene ambiguous. Germline CDR1 and CDR2: MRHNA and SNTAGT. CDR3 size: 14 residues. V lost 0 bases and J 1 base, leaving 3 bases between the germline ends. The CDR3: CASSDSRNTGELFF. The CDR3 nucleotides read TGTGCCAGCAGTGACTCCAGGAACACCGGGGAGCTGTTTTTT.

This chain connects TRBV5-1 to TRBJ2-1, with D perhaps TRBD1 (6 bases). CDR3 size: 19 residues. Between the trimmed V and J ends, which lost 4 bases and 4 bases, there was a span of 27 bases. Germline-derived CDR1 and CDR2 are SGHRS and YFSETQ. CDR3 DNA: TGCGCCAGCAGCCCCCTACTCAGGGGCGGCACCCCGATTTACAATGAGCAGTTCTTC. Translating it yields CASSPLLRGGTPIYNEQFF.

The chain uses TRBV5-5 and TRBJ2-1, with 7 bases that match TRBD2. The CDR3 extends over 14 amino acids. Germline CDR1 reads SGHKS; CDR2 reads YYEKEE (reference sequence). Trimming at V came to 3 bases and at J to 6 bases, leaving 6 bases not matched to a gene. This CDR3 reads CASSSVGGSNEQFF. The CDR3 DNA sequence: TGTGCCAGCAGCTCCGTGGGAGGGAGCAATGAGCAGTTCTTC.

This clonotype has a handful of counts. The chain recombines TRBV4-3 with TRBJ2-3; D gene unclear. Trimming removed 7 bases from V and 1 base from J, with 9 bases in between. Germline-derived CDR1 and CDR2 are LGHNA and YSLEER. This CDR3 comprises 13 residues. The CDR3 bases are TGCGCCAGCACCCAGGTGGGCACAGATACGCAGTATTTT. This gives the protein CASTQVGTDTQYF.

The CDR3: CASSSSDGPTEQYF. The CDR3 DNA is TGTGCCAGCAGCAGCTCGGACGGACCTACCGAGCAGTACTTC. V usage is TRBV7-6 and J usage is TRBJ2-7; D unclear. Germline V gives CDR1 SGHVS, CDR2 FNYEAQ. Trimming removed 5 bases from V and 6 bases from J, with 17 bases in between. This CDR3 has 14 amino acids.

J is TRBJ2-2 and V is TRBV7-2; no definite D call. CDR1 and CDR2 from the germline V gene are SGHTA and FQGNSA. Deletions cut 8 bases from V and 6 bases from J, with 10 bases between. This CDR3 comprises 12 residues. The CDR3 sequence is CASSTSAGELFF. DNA of the CDR3: TGTGCCAGCTCTACTTCTGCCGGGGAGCTGTTTTTT.

Only a few counts were recorded for this clonotype. This rearrangement joins TRBV4-3 to TRBJ2-2; D uncertain. Trimming took off 3 bases at V and 1 base at J, with 6 bases between the two ends. The CDR3 totals 14 residues. Germline V gene data show CDR1 as LGHNA and CDR2 as YSLEER. CDR3 sequence (DNA): TGCGCCAGCAGCCATTATAAGAACACCGGGGAGCTGTTTTTT. Protein sequence: CASSHYKNTGELFF.

This clonotype was observed a handful of times. This CDR3 is CASNLGWETQYF. The DNA for the CDR3 is TGTGCCAGCAACCTAGGTTGGGAGACCCAGTACTTC. This chain uses TRBV12-3 or TRBV12-4 with TRBJ2-5; no firm D call. Deletions cut 7 bases from V and 5 bases from J, with 11 bases between. The CDR3 spans 12 residues.

The CDR3 reads CASSSTGTETGELFF. The CDR3 coding sequence is TGTGCCAGCAGTTCGACAGGGACGGAGACCGGGGAGCTGTTTTTT. The chain carries TRBV6-5 and TRBJ2-2; 7 nucleotides align to TRBD1. This CDR3 has 15 amino acids. The germline V gene has CDR1 MNHEY and CDR2 SVGAGI. V shed 4 bases, J shed 5 bases, and the junction held 7 bases outside the gene matches.

The J gene is TRBJ2-7, the V gene TRBV5-1; 7 bases match TRBD1. V dropped 4 bases and J dropped 3; count of bases not matched to a gene: 7. Germline-derived CDR1 and CDR2 are SGHRS and YFSETQ. The CDR3 is 14 amino acids. CDR3 DNA: TGCGCCAGCAGCCCCCGGGACAGCTTCTACGAGCAGTACTTC. Protein: CASSPRDSFYEQYF.